This T cell receptor (beta chain) stems from a study of tumor-infiltrating lymphocytes in primary liver carcinoma. This clonotype appeared many times. V was shortened by 1 base and J by 0 bases, with 7 bases between the two germline ends. The germline V gene encodes CDR1 SGHAT and CDR2 FQDESV (reference sequence). This CDR3 has 15 amino acids. Starting material of 500 to 600 ng total RNA yielded TCR beta cDNA via a constant-region primer. Libraries covering TCR beta were generated through three nested multiplex PCR rounds (using a slightly modified ARM-PCR). The opening two PCR rounds, 10 cycles each, paired TRBV1-TRBV30 forward primers with a C-beta reverse primer. TCRdb processed the multiplex PCR reads anew with MiXCR; each CDR3 protein has one entry. The repertoire includes 300,000 to 400,000 distinct CDR3 sequences, 65% of them detected once, and 6.5% sits in the top ten. RNA was extracted from whole blood without cell sorting, alongside germline DNA. Chronic HBV infection, untreated so far, was present in the patients.

The sequenced sample was peripheral blood. The clonotype was recovered from a man aged 40-49 years with primary liver carcinoma and hepatitis B virus infection. This chain links TRBV11-1 with TRBJ2-1; D may be TRBD2 (5 bases). The CDR3 nucleotides read TGTGCCAGCAGCTTAGTAGGGAGCTCCTACAATGAGCAGTTCTTC. This sequence encodes CASSLVGSSYNEQFF.